What follows are 28 T cell receptor beta chains derived from one specimen sequenced in a study of regulatory T cells in long-lasting Graves disease. Assembly of TCR beta libraries relied on iRepertoire HTBI primers together with Arm-PCR of CDR3 regions. Via MiXCR, TCRdb re-called the multiplex PCR reads, giving one row per CDR3 protein. The repertoire has about 540,000 distinct CDR3 sequences, less than 15% of them found once; the top ten carry 8.5% to 10%. The time point here: newly diagnosed GD, antithyroid drugs for less than 3 months. Isolated PBMC RNA provided the starting material for the TCR library. The sample also formed part of further work on T cells in Graves' hyperthyroidism and ophthalmopathy.

The sample here was peripheral blood mononuclear cells (PBMCs), taken at new diagnosis, from a patient treated with antithyroid drugs. Receptor source: a man aged 25 to 45 with Graves disease.

About this clonotype itself: A much larger clone lies a single base off, so this may be a read error. The J gene is TRBJ1-5, the V gene TRBV19; D remains ambiguous. The DNA end lines up better with TRBJ2-3; the J call may be wrong. The CDR3 sequence is 15 residues long. Germline V lookup: CDR1 LNHDA, CDR2 SQIVND (reference sequence). Here the CDR3 reads CASSTREVVVQPQYF. In DNA form, the CDR3 reads TGTGCCAGTAGTACCCGTGAGGTTGTGGTTCAGCCCCAGTATTTT.

Ten or more counts support this clonotype. This rearrangement joins TRBV29-1 to TRBJ2-5; 12 bases align to TRBD2. CDR3 length: 15 residues. The J segment lost 9 bases and the V segment lost 4 bases, leaving 12 bases of the junction unmatched. Per the germline V gene, CDR1 is SQVTM and CDR2 is ANQGSEA. CDR3 in amino acids: CSVARRLAGEGAQYF. CDR3 in DNA: TGCAGCGTTGCGAGAAGACTAGCGGGAGAGGGGGCCCAGTACTTC.

At least ten counts were recorded for this clonotype. The chain links TRBV29-1 to TRBJ2-1, with TRBD1 matching over 9 bases. CDR1 and CDR2 from the germline V gene are SQVTM and ANQGSEA. The V segment lost 4 bases and the J segment 10 bases; nucleotides outside the gene matches: 11. This CDR3 is built from 14 residues. In DNA, the CDR3 is TGCAGCGTTGCCCGGGACAGGGTCGTTTCCGAGCAGTTCTTC. Protein sequence: CSVARDRVVSEQFF.

This clonotype has at least ten counts. This rearrangement joins TRBV27 to TRBJ2-7; 13 bases agree with TRBD2. Germline loops: CDR1 MNHEY, CDR2 SMNVEV (reference sequence). Unmatched junction bases numbered 7, after V lost 6 bases and J lost 5 bases. The CDR3 is 15 residues long. DNA for the CDR3: TGTGCCAGCAGCTCCGGACTAGCGGGAGTAGACGAGCAGTACTTC. This sequence encodes CASSSGLAGVDEQYF.

The table lists this clonotype with many counts. The chain combines TRBV2 with TRBJ1-2; 7 bases fit TRBD1. Per the germline V gene, CDR1 is SNHLY and CDR2 is FYNNEI. This CDR3 comprises 13 residues. Losses at the gene ends were 6 bases for V and 8 bases for J; bases not matched to a gene: 9. CDR3 protein: CASRGTVFGGYTF. CDR3 bases: TGTGCCAGCAGGGGGACAGTCTTCGGGGGCTACACCTTC.

This clonotype was seen many times. This sequence joins TRBV3-1 and TRBJ2-7; tentatively, D is TRBD2 (6 bases). This CDR3 is built from 15 residues. The V gene's germline CDR1 is LGHDT and CDR2 YNNKEL (reference sequence). Trimming stripped 4 bases from V and 2 bases from J, with 15 bases between. Here the CDR3 DNA reads TGTGCCAGCAGCCCGCTCGAACGGGAGCCCTACGAGCAGTACTTC. It yields the protein CASSPLEREPYEQYF.

This clonotype came up many times. Mismatch with germline at one junction end may stem from a read error. V is TRBV5-1 and J is TRBJ2-5; D uncertain. Germline V gives CDR1 SGHRS, CDR2 YFSETQ. The CDR3 totals 12 residues. CDR3 sequence reads: CASSLTGETQYF. For the CDR3, the DNA is TGTGCCAGCAGTTTAACGGGAGAGACCCAGTACTTC.

The chain combines TRBV20-1 with TRBJ2-3; 9 bases are a match to TRBD2. The CDR3 extends over 14 amino acids. The trim removed 6 bases at V and 2 bases at J, leaving 6 bases unmatched. In germline, CDR1 is DFQATT, CDR2 SNEGSKA (reference sequence). CDR3 coding DNA: TGCAGTGCCCGGACTAGCGATAACACAGATACGCAGTATTTT. This codes for CSARTSDNTDTQYF.

The chain links TRBV20-1 to TRBJ2-6; 7 bases are a match to TRBD2. The CDR3 spans 14 residues. V was pared by 4 bases and J by 4 bases, with 4 bases of the junction left unmatched. Per germline, CDR1 DFQATT and CDR2 SNEGSKA (reference sequence). CDR3 sequence reads: CSAMREPGANVLTF. The DNA for the CDR3 is TGCAGTGCTATGCGGGAGCCCGGGGCCAACGTCCTGACTTTC.

This clonotype has a count of ten or more. V is TRBV11-3 and J is TRBJ1-1; D ambiguous. Trimming removed 2 bases from V and 4 bases from J, with 17 bases in between. This CDR3 spans 16 amino acids. Germline CDR1 and CDR2: SGHNT and YENEEA. CDR3 protein: CASSLCRNTRCTEAFF. The DNA for the CDR3 is TGTGCCAGCAGCTTATGCCGTAATACGAGGTGCACTGAAGCTTTCTTT.

The rearrangement uses TRBV28 and TRBJ1-5, with D unclear. V dropped 8 bases and J dropped 7 bases, with 18 bases sitting between them. Per the germline V gene, CDR1 is MDHEN and CDR2 is SYDVKM. CDR3 length: 14 amino acids. CDR3 amino acids: CASSPTRAGQPQHF. As DNA, the CDR3 is TGTGCCAGCTCACCGACCCGGGCGGGGCAGCCCCAGCATTTT.

As concerns this clonotype: This may stem from a read error, because a much larger clone lies one nucleotide away. The chain uses TRBV29-1 and TRBJ2-5, with D possibly matching TRBD1 (5 bases). This CDR3 is 14 amino acids long. CDR1 is SQVTM and CDR2 is ANQGSEA in the germline V gene. The CDR3 sequence is CGVSLPRDGETQYF. The CDR3 nucleotides read TGCGGCGTTTCCCTGCCCAGGGATGGGGAGACCCAGTACTTC.

The V gene is TRBV6-1, the J gene TRBJ2-7; 7 positions agree with TRBD1. The length of the CDR3 is 13 residues. The germline gives CDR1 MNHNS, CDR2 SASEGT. Losses at the gene ends were 11 bases for V and 1 base for J; bases not matched to a gene: 8. The CDR3 nucleotides are TGTGCCGGCACAGGGGACGGGTCCTACGAGCAGTACTTC. Protein sequence: CAGTGDGSYEQYF.

This clonotype showed up many times. This chain joins TRBV2 and TRBJ2-1; TRBD2 aligns across 8 bases. The CDR3 has 18 amino acids. V was pared by 4 bases and J by 2 bases, with 13 bases of the junction left unmatched. The germline V gene encodes CDR1 SNHLY and CDR2 FYNNEI. CDR3 sequence reads: CASSGPKLAVGTYNEQFF. For the CDR3, the DNA is TGTGCCAGCAGTGGCCCAAAACTAGCGGTGGGGACCTACAATGAGCAGTTCTTC. The full variable domain, with the rest looked up from reference TRBV2 and TRBJ2-1, is EPEVTQTPSHQVTQMGQEVILRCVPISNHLYFYWYRQILGQKVEFLVSFYNNEISEKSEIFDDQFSVERPDGSNFTLKIRSTKLEDSAMYFCASSGPKLAVGTYNEQFFGPGTRLTVL.

This clonotype was counted ten times or more. V usage is TRBV7-8 and J usage is TRBJ2-7; D unresolved. The germline V gene has CDR1 SGHVS and CDR2 FQNEAQ. Trimming removed 5 bases from V and 7 bases from J, with 9 bases in between. The CDR3 sequence is 11 residues long. CDR3 sequence: CASSGTREQYF. For the CDR3, the DNA is TGTGCCAGCAGCGGAACGCGAGAGCAGTACTTC.

There are many counts of this clonotype. The rearrangement uses TRBV13 and TRBJ2-1; no firm D call. V lost 1 base and J 8 bases, leaving 9 bases between the germline ends. The V gene's germline CDR1 is PRHDT and CDR2 FYEKMQ (reference sequence). The CDR3 is 13 residues long. The CDR3 here is CASSLAPQDEQFF. DNA for the CDR3: TGTGCCAGCAGCTTAGCCCCACAAGATGAGCAGTTCTTC.

This clonotype was recorded a few times. The CDR3 loop reads CASIPRGAGTYNEQFF. CDR3 sequence (DNA): TGTGCCAGCATCCCTCGGGGGGCGGGAACCTACAATGAGCAGTTCTTC. This chain joins TRBV27 and TRBJ2-1; maybe TRBD2 (7 bases). This CDR3 is 16 amino acids long. V lost 7 bases and J 2 bases, leaving 18 bases between the germline ends. Per the germline V gene, CDR1 is MNHEY and CDR2 is SMNVEV (reference sequence).

Ten or more counts support this clonotype. This chain uses TRBV18 with TRBJ1-1; D unclear. Deletions cut 3 bases from V and 4 bases from J, with 12 bases between. The germline V gene encodes CDR1 KGHSH and CDR2 LQKENI. CDR3 length equals 14 residues. CDR3 DNA sequence: TGTGCCAGCTCACCCCGAGAGGGCCCCACTGAAGCTTTCTTT. Protein: CASSPREGPTEAFF.

The rearrangement uses TRBV5-1 and TRBJ2-3, with a tentative D call TRBD1 (5 bases). Between the trimmed V and J ends, which lost 1 base and 2 bases, there was a span of 8 bases. The CDR3 covers 14 residues. Germline V CDR1 and CDR2: SGHRS, YFSETQ. The CDR3 DNA is TGCGCCAGCAGCTTGAGGGGAAACACAGATACGCAGTATTTT. It is translated as CASSLRGNTDTQYF.

This clonotype was recorded many times. The chain links TRBV20-1 to TRBJ2-7; the D is unclear. CDR1 and CDR2 (germline): DFQATT, SNEGSKA (reference sequence). V lost 5 bases and J lost 7, with 15 bases in between. The CDR3 has 12 residues. The CDR3 nucleotides are TGCAGTGCTCTTCGCCCACCCGGGGAGCAGTACTTC. The encoded protein is CSALRPPGEQYF.

The gene calls are TRBV29-1 and TRBJ1-5; a weak D match, TRBD1 (5 bases). This CDR3 contains 14 residues. Germline values: CDR1 SQVTM, CDR2 ANQGSEA. Trimming cost V 0 bases and J 6 bases, with 12 bases left between them. The CDR3: CSVEDGDGSQPQHF. The CDR3 DNA reads TGCAGCGTTGAAGACGGGGACGGGAGTCAGCCCCAGCATTTT.

The V call is TRBV19, the J call TRBJ2-3, with TRBD2 matching 7 bases. After removal of 4 bases from V and 1 base from J, the junction contained 2 bases not matched to a gene. This CDR3 is 14 amino acids long. CDR1 is LNHDA and CDR2 is SQIVND in the germline V gene (reference sequence). Here the CDR3 reads CASSKRDRTDTQYF. CDR3 nucleotides: TGTGCCAGTAGTAAGCGGGACCGCACAGATACGCAGTATTTT. Full variable domain (missing parts from reference TRBV19 and TRBJ2-3): DGGITQSPKYLFRKEGQNVTLSCEQNLNHDAMYWYRQDPGQGLRLIYYSQIVNDFQKGDIAEGYSVSREKKESFPLTVTSAQKNPTAFYLCASSKRDRTDTQYFGPGTRLTVL.

This clonotype was found many times. The gene calls are TRBV29-1 and TRBJ2-1, with D uncertain. In germline, CDR1 is SQVTM, CDR2 ANQGSEA. CDR3 length equals 12 residues. V was clipped by 1 base and J by 9 bases, with 10 bases between them. CDR3: CSVEGLWFEQFF. The CDR3 nucleotides are TGCAGCGTTGAAGGTTTATGGTTTGAGCAGTTCTTC.

V gene TRBV18 combines with J gene TRBJ2-5, with D maybe TRBD2 (5 bases). The CDR3 sequence is 14 residues long. From germline, CDR1 is KGHSH and CDR2 LQKENI. V lost 0 bases to trimming and J lost 3 bases, with 8 bases between them. CDR3 sequence: CASSPPMGEETQYF. The CDR3 nucleotides read TGTGCCAGCTCACCACCGATGGGAGAAGAGACCCAGTACTTC.

V is TRBV2 and J is TRBJ1-1; D gene uncertain. This CDR3 has 13 residues. The germline V gene has CDR1 SNHLY and CDR2 FYNNEI. V lost 8 bases and J lost 2, with 12 bases in between. The CDR3 sequence is CASLPRGNTEAFF. The CDR3 DNA reads as TGTGCCAGCTTGCCTCGGGGAAACACTGAAGCTTTCTTT. The whole variable domain, remainder taken from reference TRBV2 and TRBJ1-1, is EPEVTQTPSHQVTQMGQEVILRCVPISNHLYFYWYRQILGQKVEFLVSFYNNEISEKSEIFDDQFSVERPDGSNFTLKIRSTKLEDSAMYFCASLPRGNTEAFFGQGTRLTVV.

In its sample, this clonotype was seen many times. The genes are TRBV12-3 or TRBV12-4 and TRBJ1-5, with D tentatively TRBD1 (6 bases). The CDR3 is 14 amino acids. Trimming took off 3 bases at V and 4 bases at J, with 10 bases between the two ends. For the CDR3, the DNA is TGTGCCAGCAGTTTTGGACAGCGTAATCAGCCCCAGCATTTT. As protein: CASSFGQRNQPQHF.

This clonotype was counted many times. CDR3 nucleotides: TGTGCCATCAGCGGGACAGGGGATGAAAAACTGTTTTTT. It specifies CAISGTGDEKLFF. The J gene is TRBJ1-4, the V gene TRBV10-3, with 10 bases that match TRBD1. V lost 6 bases and J lost 6; bases outside the gene matches: 1. This CDR3 is built from 13 residues. CDR1 and CDR2 (germline): ENHRY, SYGVKD.

This clonotype came up a few times. The CDR3 DNA reads as TGTGCCACCAGCAGGGGGGCGACTTCTAATCAGCCCCAGCATTTT. Its translation: CATSRGATSNQPQHF. The chain carries TRBV15 and TRBJ1-5; possible D gene TRBD1, 6 bases. CDR1 LNHNV and CDR2 YYDKDF come from the germline V gene (reference sequence). V lost 3 bases and J 4 bases, leaving 13 bases between the germline ends. CDR3 length: 15 amino acids.